A selection of T cell receptor beta chains follows, all from one sample in a study of blood T cell repertoires in COVID-19. Clones were sequenced by immunoSEQ multiplex PCR, and TCRdb holds only the in-frame ones, with some missing. The profile covers 250,000 or so clones, with about nine tenths appearing a single time and roughly 8.5% taken by the ten largest. Sequenced: peripheral blood. These TCRs come from a man aged 35-49 years with active or convalescent COVID-19. The CDR3 runs from the conserved cysteine through the conserved F or W. The D gene is left open where the match is weak. A row's size may be missing; if present it is once, few, many or a size class.

clone_size j_call d_call v_call cdr3_nt cdr3_aa
- TRBJ2-7 TRBD2 TRBV7-2 TGTGCCAGCAGCCCACCGGGACTAGTCATATACGAGCAGTACTTC CASSPPGLVIYEQYF
few TRBJ1-2 - TRBV6-1 TGTGCCAGCAGTGAAGACGCCCGGGGGAGCAACTATGGCTACACCTTC CASSEDARGSNYGYTF
- TRBJ1-5 TRBD1 TRBV3-1/TRBV3-2 TGTGCCAGCAGTCCGACAGGGGGCAGCCAGCCCCAGCATTTT CASSPTGGSQPQHF
- TRBJ2-1 - TRBV6-1 TGTGCCAGCAGTGGCAGCGGGACAATTCTTTCCTACAATGAGCAGTTCTTC CASSGSGTILSYNEQFF
- TRBJ2-1 TRBD1 TRBV2 TGTGCCAGCGGGGGGACAGGTTACAATGAGCAGTTCTTC CASGGTGYNEQFF
once TRBJ2-1 - TRBV9 TGTGCCAGCAGCGCCAGACATTACAATGAGCAGTTCTTC CASSARHYNEQFF
- TRBJ1-2 - TRBV6-5 TGTGCCAGCCGGGAGAGACTCTATGGCTACACCTTC CASRERLYGYTF
- TRBJ1-1 - TRBV11-2 TGTGCCAGCAGCTTTTTCCCAGTTATGAACACTGAAGCTTTCTTT CASSFFPVMNTEAFF
- TRBJ1-5 TRBD1 TRBV30 TGTGCCTGGAGTCTACGGGACAGGGGGAGAATTTTTAGCAATCAGCCCCAGCATTTT CAWSLRDRGRIFSNQPQHF
- TRBJ2-1 TRBD2 TRBV11-2 TGTGCCAGCAGCTTCCCCGCCCTCCCCTTAGCGGGAGTCTACAATGAGCAGTTCTTC CASSFPALPLAGVYNEQFF
- TRBJ1-4 TRBD1 TRBV7-8 TGTGCCAGCAGCCCGGGACAGCCGAATGAAAAACTGTTTTTT CASSPGQPNEKLFF
few TRBJ2-5 TRBD2 TRBV5-6 TGTGCCAGCAGGGAAAGAGGACTAGCGGGGACAGCAGAGACCCAGTACTTC CASRERGLAGTAETQYF
- TRBJ2-3 TRBD2 TRBV7-3 TGTGCCAGCAGCTCACAAGGGACTAGCTTCGCAGATACGCAGTATTTT CASSSQGTSFADTQYF
- TRBJ1-1 - TRBV7-9 TGTGCCAGCAGCCTCATGACGGGGAACACTGAAGCTTTCTTT CASSLMTGNTEAFF
- TRBJ1-2 - TRBV21-1 TGTGCCAGCAGCAAAGCGCGTGCGGAGGACAGTCCTCTTTCCACCTTC CASSKARAEDSPLSTF
- TRBJ1-2 - TRBV11-2 TGTGCCAGCAGCTTAGCTGTCACAGCCCCCTATGGCTACACCTTC CASSLAVTAPYGYTF
- TRBJ1-2 - TRBV4-1 TGCGCCAGCAGCCAACCAACAGGGACCTATGGCTACACCTTC CASSQPTGTYGYTF
- TRBJ2-1 - TRBV3-1/TRBV3-2 TGTGCCAGCAGCCAAGATTTGCGAGAGGGCAATGAGCAGTTCTTC CASSQDLREGNEQFF
once TRBJ2-2 - TRBV30 TGTGCCTGGAGTGTACAGGCCGGGGAGCTGTTTTTT CAWSVQAGELFF
- TRBJ1-5 - TRBV4-1 TGCGCCAGCAGCCCTGAGTTGTACCCGAGTCAGCCCCAGCATTTT CASSPELYPSQPQHF
- TRBJ2-2 - TRBV19 TGTGCCACGTCATCACCCCCCGCAGGGTTGGTCACCGGGGAGCTGTTTTTT CATSSPPAGLVTGELFF
- TRBJ1-2 TRBD1 TRBV27 TGTGCCAGCAGTTTCAGGGGGGCAGGAGGCTACACCTTC CASSFRGAGGYTF
few TRBJ1-3 - TRBV7-6 TGTGCCAGCTCGACTTCCTCTGGAAACACCATATATTTT CASSTSSGNTIYF
once TRBJ1-6 - TRBV9 TGTGCCAGCAGCTTTGGGGCTGTAGATAATTCACCCCTCCACTTT CASSFGAVDNSPLHF
- TRBJ2-1 - TRBV9 TGTGCCAGCAGCTTTGGGAGGGAGCAGTTCTTC CASSFGREQFF
- TRBJ2-7 - TRBV5-8 TGTGCCAGCAGCTTGGTTGGGTTTGAGGTGGCCACCTACGAGCAGTACTTC CASSLVGFEVATYEQYF
- TRBJ2-1 TRBD2 TRBV5-8 TGTGCCAGCAGCTTGTACTTGCCTAGCGGTTACAATGAGCAGTTCTTC CASSLYLPSGYNEQFF
- TRBJ2-3 TRBD2 TRBV5-4 TGTGCCAGCAGCTTGGTGCTTGGCGGGGGGATAGATACGCAGTATTTT CASSLVLGGGIDTQYF
once TRBJ1-5 TRBD1 TRBV6-5 TGTGCCAGCAAGCGGACAGGGGTCAATCAGCCCCAGCATTTT CASKRTGVNQPQHF
- TRBJ1-2 - TRBV27 TGTGCCAGCAGTTTATCTCGCAGGGGCGGCTACACCTTC CASSLSRRGGYTF
- TRBJ1-4 TRBD1 TRBV3-1/TRBV3-2 TGTGCCAGCAGCCAAGATTTAGGGGGCAGCGATGAAAAACTGTTTTTT CASSQDLGGSDEKLFF
- TRBJ1-5 TRBD1 TRBV7-6 TGTGCCAGCAGCTTAGGACAGGGTGGTCAGCCCCAGCATTTT CASSLGQGGQPQHF
- TRBJ1-5 TRBD1 TRBV2 TGTGCCAGCAACCCGACAGGGGCCCTCAATCAGCCCCAGCATTTT CASNPTGALNQPQHF
- TRBJ1-1 - TRBV14 TGTGCCAGCAGCCCAGTTGGGGCGACAGTAGCTTTCTTT CASSPVGATVAFF
- TRBJ1-2 TRBD1 TRBV9 TGTGCCAGCAGCGCCTTCGACAGGGCTCAGGGAAACTATGGCTACACCTTC CASSAFDRAQGNYGYTF
- TRBJ2-7 TRBD2 TRBV9 TGTGCCAGCAGCGTAGGTTCGACTAGCGGAAGTGGGGAGCAGTACTTC CASSVGSTSGSGEQYF
- TRBJ2-2 TRBD2 TRBV6-6 TGTGCCAGCAGTCTGGCTAGCGGGGTATCCAACACCGGGGAGCTGTTTTTT CASSLASGVSNTGELFF
once TRBJ1-5 - TRBV28 TGTGCCAGTGAGGGGGGGGATCAGCCCCAGCATTTT CASEGGDQPQHF
- TRBJ1-5 - TRBV2 TGTGCCAGCAGTGAAGGTCGGGGAGGCAGCAATCAGCCCCAGCATTTT CASSEGRGGSNQPQHF
- TRBJ2-1 - TRBV5-1 TGCGCCAGCAGCCTGGGACACCAAACCTACAATGAGCAGTTCTTC CASSLGHQTYNEQFF
- TRBJ2-7 TRBD1 TRBV29-1 TGCAGCGGAATCCGGGACAGCTCCTACGAGCAGTACTTC CSGIRDSSYEQYF
- TRBJ1-2 - TRBV30 TGTGCCTGGAGTTGGGGGCAGAACTATGGCTACACCTTC CAWSWGQNYGYTF
- TRBJ1-2 - TRBV24-1 TGTGCCACCAGTGATTTGCCGGGAGGGGCGGATGGCTACACCTTC CATSDLPGGADGYTF
- TRBJ2-1 - TRBV5-6 TGTGCCAGCAGCTTGAAGGGGGTGGACGATGAGCAGTTCTTC CASSLKGVDDEQFF
once TRBJ1-1 - TRBV25-1 TGTGCCAGCAGGACACAGGGTAGGAACACTGAAGCTTTCTTT CASRTQGRNTEAFF